This TCR beta chain was captured by sequencing in a study of cytomegalovirus exposure and HLA in healthy donors. Study-level background: As an earlier analysis found, roughly 180 million T cells yielded fewer than 130 million unique TCR beta sequences. The study's findings and limits: Relative to the roughly 690-donor mean, N-insertions were reportedly fewer in an Asian-associated ancestry cluster in a later analysis. Follow-up analysis later connected one missense variant in DCLRE1C with trimming of TCR beta V- and J-genes.

Primers: 60 Vbeta forward and 13 Jbeta reverse. TCRdb's copy holds only in-frame clones and misses some; the assay was immunoSEQ multiplex PCR. The sample gives 85,000 to 95,000 clones, approximately 63% of which show up once; just under 6.5% is in the top ten. Trimming removed 6 bases at V and 0 bases at J, with 20 bases between. The germline V gene has CDR1 MGHDK and CDR2 SYGVNS. The CDR3 loop spans 17 amino acids. The table lists this clone with a count of one. The target antigen is unknown. The chain uses TRBV25-1 and TRBJ1-1, with D possibly matching TRBD1 (6 bases). The TCR was taken from a woman aged 25 to 39 in good health and CMV-seronegative. The sequenced sample consisted of PBMCs. The CDR3 protein is CASSAYRDPDMNTEAFF. Written as DNA, the CDR3 is TGTGCCAGCAGCGCGTACAGGGACCCCGATATGAACACTGAAGCTTTCTTT.